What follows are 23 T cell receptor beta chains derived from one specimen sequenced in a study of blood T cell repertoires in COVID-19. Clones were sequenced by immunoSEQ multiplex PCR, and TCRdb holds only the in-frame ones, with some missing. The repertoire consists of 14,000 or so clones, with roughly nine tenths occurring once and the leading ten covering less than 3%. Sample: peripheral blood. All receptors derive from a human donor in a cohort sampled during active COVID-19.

The CDR3 protein is CASSLFGRPLHF. CDR3 coding DNA: TGTGCCAGCAGCTTATTTGGGCGACCCCTCCACTTT. The V and J genes are TRBV7-9 and TRBJ1-6; D gene unclear. The CDR3 totals 12 residues. The germline gives CDR1 SEHNR, CDR2 FQNEAQ (reference sequence). V shed 2 bases and J shed 12 bases, with 8 bases lying between them.

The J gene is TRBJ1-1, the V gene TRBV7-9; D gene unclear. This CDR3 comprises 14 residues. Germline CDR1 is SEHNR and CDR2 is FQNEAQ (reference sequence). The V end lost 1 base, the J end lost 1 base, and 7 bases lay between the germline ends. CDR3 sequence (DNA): TGTGCCAGCAGCTTAGTGTCGAGGAACACTGAAGCTTTCTTT. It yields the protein CASSLVSRNTEAFF.

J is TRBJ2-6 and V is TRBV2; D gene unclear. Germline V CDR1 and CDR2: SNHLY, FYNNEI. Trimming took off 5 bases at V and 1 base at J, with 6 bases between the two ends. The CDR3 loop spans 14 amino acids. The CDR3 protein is CASSLRSGANVLTF. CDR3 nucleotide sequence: TGTGCCAGCAGTCTCCGTTCTGGGGCCAACGTCCTGACTTTC.

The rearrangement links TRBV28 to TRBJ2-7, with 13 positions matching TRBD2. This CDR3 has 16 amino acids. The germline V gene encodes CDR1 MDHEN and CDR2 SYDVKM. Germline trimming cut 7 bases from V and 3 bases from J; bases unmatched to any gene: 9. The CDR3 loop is CASTPRRTSGSYEQYF. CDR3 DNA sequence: TGTGCCAGCACCCCCCGGCGGACTAGCGGGAGCTACGAGCAGTACTTC.

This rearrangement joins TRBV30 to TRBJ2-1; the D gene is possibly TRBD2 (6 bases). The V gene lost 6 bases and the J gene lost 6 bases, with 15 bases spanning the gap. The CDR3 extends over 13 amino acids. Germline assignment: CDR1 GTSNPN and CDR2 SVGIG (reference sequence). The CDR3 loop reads CACGRDFVNEQFF. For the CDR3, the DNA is TGTGCCTGTGGGCGGGATTTCGTCAATGAGCAGTTCTTC.

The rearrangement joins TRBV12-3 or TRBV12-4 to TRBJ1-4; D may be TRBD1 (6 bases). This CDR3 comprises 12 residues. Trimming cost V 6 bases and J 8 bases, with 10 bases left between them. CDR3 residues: CASSQGREKLFF. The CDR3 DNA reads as TGTGCCAGCAGCCAGGGGCGCGAAAAACTGTTTTTT.

The CDR3, as DNA: TGTGCCAGCAGCCCCTGGGACAGGGGAGATACCGGGGAGCTGTTTTTT. It translates to CASSPWDRGDTGELFF. The gene calls are TRBV3-1 (or the pseudogene TRBV3-2) and TRBJ2-2; 10 nucleotides line up with TRBD1. The CDR3 spans 16 residues. Trimming took 4 bases from V and 5 from J; bases not matched to a gene: 7. From germline, CDR1 is LGHDT and CDR2 YNNKEL (reference sequence).

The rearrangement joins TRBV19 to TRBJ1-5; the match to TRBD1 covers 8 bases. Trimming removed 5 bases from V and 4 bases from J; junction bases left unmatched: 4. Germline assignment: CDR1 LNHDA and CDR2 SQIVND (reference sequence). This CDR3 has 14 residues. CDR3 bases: TGTGCCAGTAGTCCCAGGGGGCGAAATCAGCCCCAGCATTTT. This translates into CASSPRGRNQPQHF.

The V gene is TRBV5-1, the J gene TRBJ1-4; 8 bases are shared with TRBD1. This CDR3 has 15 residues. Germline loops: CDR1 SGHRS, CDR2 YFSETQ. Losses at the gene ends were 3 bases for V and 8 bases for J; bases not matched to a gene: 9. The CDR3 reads CASSSVTGVVEKLFF. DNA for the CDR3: TGCGCCAGCAGCTCCGTGACAGGGGTCGTCGAAAAACTGTTTTTT. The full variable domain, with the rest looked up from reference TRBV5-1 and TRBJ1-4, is KAGVTQTPRYLIKTRGQQVTLSCSPISGHRSVSWYQQTPGQGLQFLFEYFSETQRNKGNFPGRFSGRQFSNSRSEMNVSTLELGDSALYLCASSSVTGVVEKLFFGSGTQLSVL.

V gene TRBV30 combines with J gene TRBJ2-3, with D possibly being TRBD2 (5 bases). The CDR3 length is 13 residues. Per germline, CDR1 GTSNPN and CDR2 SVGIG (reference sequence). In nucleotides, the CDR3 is TGTGCTGCCGCGGGTAAGAGCACAGATACGCAGTATTTT. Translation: CAAAGKSTDTQYF.

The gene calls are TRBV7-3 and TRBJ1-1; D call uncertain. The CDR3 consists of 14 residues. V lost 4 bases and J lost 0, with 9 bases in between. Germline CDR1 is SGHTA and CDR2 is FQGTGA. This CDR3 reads CASSYSSLNTEAFF. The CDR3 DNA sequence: TGTGCCAGCAGCTACAGTTCCTTGAACACTGAAGCTTTCTTT.

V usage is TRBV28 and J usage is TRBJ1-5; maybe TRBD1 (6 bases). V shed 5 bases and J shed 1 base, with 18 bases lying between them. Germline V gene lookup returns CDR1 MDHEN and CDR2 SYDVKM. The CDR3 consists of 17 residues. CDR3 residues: CASSLPGLGGSNQPQHF. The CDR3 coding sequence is TGTGCCAGCAGTCTTCCGGGACTAGGGGGAAGCAATCAGCCCCAGCATTTT.

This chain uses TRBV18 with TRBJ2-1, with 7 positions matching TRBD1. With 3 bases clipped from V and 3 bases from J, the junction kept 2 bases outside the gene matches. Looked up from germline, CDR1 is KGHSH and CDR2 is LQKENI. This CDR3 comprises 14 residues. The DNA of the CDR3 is TGTGCCAGCTCACCGGACAGGAGCTACAATGAGCAGTTCTTC. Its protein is CASSPDRSYNEQFF.

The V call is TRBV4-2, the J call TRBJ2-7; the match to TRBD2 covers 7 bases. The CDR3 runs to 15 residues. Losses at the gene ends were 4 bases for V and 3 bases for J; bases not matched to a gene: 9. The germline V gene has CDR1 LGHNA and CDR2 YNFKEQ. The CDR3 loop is CASSRTSTGGYEQYF. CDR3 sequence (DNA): TGTGCCAGCAGCCGAACCTCGACGGGGGGCTACGAGCAGTACTTC.

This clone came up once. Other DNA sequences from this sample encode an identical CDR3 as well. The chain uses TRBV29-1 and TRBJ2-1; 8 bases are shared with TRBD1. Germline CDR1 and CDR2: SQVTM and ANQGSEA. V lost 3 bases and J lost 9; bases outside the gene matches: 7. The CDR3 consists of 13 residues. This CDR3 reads CSVERQGLLEQFF. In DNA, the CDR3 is TGCAGCGTTGAGAGACAGGGGTTACTTGAGCAGTTCTTC.

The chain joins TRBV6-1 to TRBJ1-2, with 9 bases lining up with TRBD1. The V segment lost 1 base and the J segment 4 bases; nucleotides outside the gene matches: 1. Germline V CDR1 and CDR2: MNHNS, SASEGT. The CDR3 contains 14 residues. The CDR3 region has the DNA TGTGCCAGCAGTGAAGGGACAGGGGCCTATGGCTACACCTTC. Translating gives CASSEGTGAYGYTF.

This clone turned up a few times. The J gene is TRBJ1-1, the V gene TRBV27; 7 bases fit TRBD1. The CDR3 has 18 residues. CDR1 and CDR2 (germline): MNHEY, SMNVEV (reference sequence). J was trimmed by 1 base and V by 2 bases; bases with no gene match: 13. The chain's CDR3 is CASSLTRSLRTGNTEAFF. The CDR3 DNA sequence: TGTGCCAGCAGTTTAACCCGTTCGCTCCGGACAGGGAACACTGAAGCTTTCTTT.

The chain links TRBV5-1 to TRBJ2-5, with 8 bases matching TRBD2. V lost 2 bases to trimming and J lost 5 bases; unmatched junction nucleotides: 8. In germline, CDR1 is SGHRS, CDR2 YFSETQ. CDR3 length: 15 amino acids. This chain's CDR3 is CASSFGTRGQETQYF. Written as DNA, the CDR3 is TGCGCCAGCAGCTTCGGGACTAGAGGACAGGAGACCCAGTACTTC.

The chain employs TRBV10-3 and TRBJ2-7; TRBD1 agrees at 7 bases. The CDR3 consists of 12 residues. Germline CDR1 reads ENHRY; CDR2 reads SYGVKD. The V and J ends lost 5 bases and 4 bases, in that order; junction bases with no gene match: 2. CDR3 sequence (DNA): TGTGCCATCAGTACAGGGGTGTACGAGCAGTACTTC. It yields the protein CAISTGVYEQYF.

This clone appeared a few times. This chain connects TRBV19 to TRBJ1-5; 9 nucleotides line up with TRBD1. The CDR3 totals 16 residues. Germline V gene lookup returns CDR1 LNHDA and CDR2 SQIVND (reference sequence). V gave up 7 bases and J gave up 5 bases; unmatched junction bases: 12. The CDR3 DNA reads TGTGCCAGTAAGCTCGATTCCGGGACAGGGTATCAGCCCCAGCATTTT. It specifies CASKLDSGTGYQPQHF. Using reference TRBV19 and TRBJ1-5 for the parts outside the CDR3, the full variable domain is DGGITQSPKYLFRKEGQNVTLSCEQNLNHDAMYWYRQDPGQGLRLIYYSQIVNDFQKGDIAEGYSVSREKKESFPLTVTSAQKNPTAFYLCASKLDSGTGYQPQHFGDGTRLSIL.

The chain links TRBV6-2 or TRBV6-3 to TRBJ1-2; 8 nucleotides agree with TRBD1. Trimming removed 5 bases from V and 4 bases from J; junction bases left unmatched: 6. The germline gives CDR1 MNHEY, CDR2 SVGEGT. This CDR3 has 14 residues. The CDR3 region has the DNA TGTGCCAGCAGTCTCGGGACAGGACCCTATGGCTACACCTTC. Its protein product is CASSLGTGPYGYTF.

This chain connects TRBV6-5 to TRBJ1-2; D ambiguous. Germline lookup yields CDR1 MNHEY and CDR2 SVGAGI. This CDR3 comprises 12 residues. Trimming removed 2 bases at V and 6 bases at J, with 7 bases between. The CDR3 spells CASSYGGNGYTF. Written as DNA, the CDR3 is TGTGCCAGCAGTTACGGCGGGAATGGCTACACCTTC.

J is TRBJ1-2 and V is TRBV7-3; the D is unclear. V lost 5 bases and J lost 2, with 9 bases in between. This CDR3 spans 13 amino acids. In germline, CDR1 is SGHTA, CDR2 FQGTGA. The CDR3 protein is CASSPSNNYGYTF. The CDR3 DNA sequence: TGTGCCAGCAGCCCGAGTAACAACTATGGCTACACCTTC.